The next 27 T cell receptor beta chains were all read from a single sample in a study of blood T cell repertoires in COVID-19. Profiling relied on immunoSEQ multiplex PCR, and the TCRdb table lists in-frame clones only, not all of them. The table has tens of thousands of clones, around 91% seen once; the top ten hold around 4.7%. Sequenced material: peripheral blood. The receptor set was obtained from a woman aged 80 or over with active or convalescent COVID-19.

The CDR3 DNA reads TGCAGCGTTGACGTCGGACAGGGAAAGGGATACGAGCAGTACTTC. Protein product: CSVDVGQGKGYEQYF. The chain combines TRBV29-1 with TRBJ2-7; 8 positions match TRBD1. With 3 bases clipped from V and 4 bases from J, the junction kept 11 bases outside the gene matches. The CDR3 is made up of 15 amino acids. Germline V gene lookup returns CDR1 SQVTM and CDR2 ANQGSEA.

The chain links TRBV11-2 to TRBJ2-5; D might be TRBD2 (6 bases). Germline CDR1 is SGHAT and CDR2 is FQNNGV. The germline V and J ends were trimmed by 3 bases and 5 bases, with 19 bases remaining between them. The CDR3 has 16 amino acids. In DNA, the CDR3 is TGTGCCAGCAGCTTCTCGGCGTTCGGCGGGATTGAGACCCAGTACTTC. This encodes CASSFSAFGGIETQYF.

This clone appeared once. The CDR3 region has the DNA TGTGCCAGCAGCCCCGCGAGCGGGAGGGCCTACGAGCAGTACTTC. As protein: CASSPASGRAYEQYF. The chain couples TRBV7-6 to TRBJ2-7, with 10 bases fitting TRBD2. Germline CDR1 is SGHVS and CDR2 is FNYEAQ. The trim removed 5 bases at V and 2 bases at J, leaving 6 bases unmatched. CDR3 length: 15 amino acids. The complete variable domain, with remaining parts taken from reference TRBV7-6 and TRBJ2-7, reads GAGVSQSPRYKVTKRGQDVALRCDPISGHVSLYWYRQALGQGPEFLTYFNYEAQQDKSGLPNDRFSAERPEGSISTLTIQRTEQRDSAMYRCASSPASGRAYEQYFGPGTRLTVT.

The V call is TRBV27, the J call TRBJ1-1, with 8 bases lining up with TRBD1. In germline, CDR1 is MNHEY, CDR2 SMNVEV (reference sequence). Trimming removed 3 bases from V and 5 bases from J; junction bases left unmatched: 8. The CDR3 runs to 15 residues. The CDR3 loop reads CASSFQGAQGTEAFF. For the CDR3, the DNA is TGTGCCAGCAGTTTCCAGGGGGCGCAGGGGACTGAAGCTTTCTTT.

The V and J genes are TRBV5-4 and TRBJ2-7; TRBD2 matches at 7 bases. CDR1 and CDR2 from the germline V gene are SGHNT and YYREEE (reference sequence). This CDR3 is built from 15 residues. The J segment lost 1 base and the V segment lost 0 bases, leaving 4 bases of the junction unmatched. CDR3: CASSLGGSRSYEQYF. The DNA for the CDR3 is TGTGCCAGCAGCTTGGGCGGGAGTAGGTCCTACGAGCAGTACTTC.

The rearrangement links TRBV6-5 to TRBJ1-1; D unresolved. V shed 7 bases and J shed 1 base, with 7 bases lying between them. The CDR3 runs 12 residues. Germline lookup yields CDR1 MNHEY and CDR2 SVGAGI. CDR3 DNA: TGTGCCAGCAAGCTTGGGAACACTGAAGCTTTCTTT. Its translation is CASKLGNTEAFF.

The J gene is TRBJ2-1, the V gene TRBV10-3; 8 nucleotides agree with TRBD2. The trim removed 6 bases at V and 8 bases at J, leaving 6 bases unmatched. Germline loops: CDR1 ENHRY, CDR2 SYGVKD. This CDR3 region has 13 residues. CDR3 residues: CAISPGTRDEQFF. The CDR3 nucleotides read TGTGCCATCAGCCCTGGGACTAGGGATGAGCAGTTCTTC.

This chain joins TRBV5-5 and TRBJ2-5, with 8 bases fitting TRBD2. Germline lookup yields CDR1 SGHKS and CDR2 YYEKEE (reference sequence). This CDR3 has 15 amino acids. After removal of 4 bases from V and 4 bases from J, the junction contained 9 bases not matched to a gene. The CDR3: CASSPIKAGAETQYF. The CDR3, as DNA: TGTGCCAGCAGCCCAATAAAAGCGGGAGCAGAGACCCAGTACTTC.

This chain joins TRBV2 and TRBJ1-5; D ambiguous. Germline CDR1 SNHLY, CDR2 FYNNEI. CDR3 length: 15 amino acids. The V end lost 7 bases, the J end lost 0 bases, and 13 bases lay between the germline ends. The CDR3 DNA sequence: TGTGCCAGCAACCCCAGCAGGAATAGCAATCAGCCCCAGCATTTT. Translation gives CASNPSRNSNQPQHF.

The rearrangement links TRBV7-9 to TRBJ2-5, with D possibly matching TRBD2 (5 bases). V lost 10 bases and J lost 6, with 15 bases in between. In germline, CDR1 is SEHNR, CDR2 FQNEAQ (reference sequence). The CDR3 spans 12 residues. Written as DNA, the CDR3 is TGTGCCACTTCCTCGGGGTTGAAGACCCAGTACTTC. The encoded protein is CATSSGLKTQYF.

The chain carries TRBV11-2 and TRBJ2-3, with 9 bases identical to TRBD2. Germline V gives CDR1 SGHAT, CDR2 FQNNGV. There are 15 residues in the CDR3. V lost 5 bases, J lost 4 bases, and 7 bases stayed unmatched. In DNA, the CDR3 is TGTGCCAGCAGCCTGGCGGGAGGGGGCGCAGATACGCAGTATTTT. This translates into CASSLAGGGADTQYF.

The CDR3 nucleotides are TGTGCCAGCAGCTGGGGACAGAGTGAAGCTTTCTTT. It yields the protein CASSWGQSEAFF. This chain connects TRBV5-4 to TRBJ1-1; TRBD1 agrees at 7 bases. CDR1 is SGHNT and CDR2 is YYREEE in the germline V gene (reference sequence). The CDR3 is 12 amino acids. The junction had 3 bases not matched to a gene; V was cut back by 3 bases and J by 7 bases. Full variable domain (remainder filled in from reference TRBV5-4 and TRBJ1-1): ETGVTQSPTHLIKTRGQQVTLRCSSQSGHNTVSWYQQALGQGPQFIFQYYREEENGRGNFPPRFSGLQFPNYSSELNVNALELDDSALYLCASSWGQSEAFFGQGTRLTVV.

This clone was detected only once. The chain carries TRBV27 and TRBJ2-2; 12 bases are a match to TRBD2. Trimming at V came to 5 bases and at J to 4 bases, leaving 11 bases not matched to a gene. The V gene's germline CDR1 is MNHEY and CDR2 SMNVEV (reference sequence). The CDR3 length is 18 residues. The CDR3 region is CASSPHSTSGRPTGELFF. CDR3 sequence (DNA): TGTGCCAGCAGTCCTCACTCCACTAGCGGGAGGCCCACCGGGGAGCTGTTTTTT.

The chain carries TRBV18 and TRBJ2-4; TRBD2 might be the D (5 bases). Deletions cut 1 base from V and 6 bases from J, with 13 bases between. The CDR3 runs 15 residues. Germline CDR1 is KGHSH and CDR2 is LQKENI. CDR3 nucleotide sequence: TGTGCCAGCTCACCACTCGGGGAAGCTGGAAACATTCAGTACTTC. Its protein product is CASSPLGEAGNIQYF.

The rearrangement uses TRBV7-2 and TRBJ2-7; TRBD1 matches 11 bases. Germline values: CDR1 SGHTA, CDR2 FQGNSA. This CDR3 has 15 residues. V trimming: 1 base; J trimming: 5 bases; junction bases outside the gene matches: 4. This chain's CDR3 is CASSLEGQGGDEQYF. CDR3 in DNA: TGTGCCAGCAGCTTAGAGGGACAGGGGGGCGACGAGCAGTACTTC.

CDR3 in amino acids: CAVLSGTGSSYEQYF. The CDR3 DNA follows: TGTGCCGTACTCTCCGGGACAGGGTCAAGTTACGAGCAGTACTTC. The chain has TRBV28 and TRBJ2-7; 9 bases map to TRBD1. Per the germline V gene, CDR1 is MDHEN and CDR2 is SYDVKM. The CDR3 spans 15 residues. Trimming took 11 bases from V and 4 from J; bases not matched to a gene: 15.

This clone was recorded only once. CDR3 residues: CATSRGTNQPQHF. The CDR3 nucleotides are TGTGCCACCAGTCGAGGGACAAATCAGCCCCAGCATTTT. The rearrangement links TRBV24-1 to TRBJ1-5; possibly TRBD1 for D (6 bases). With 6 bases removed from V and 4 bases from J, the gap between germline ends came to 9 bases. The CDR3 is 13 amino acids. CDR1 is KGHDR and CDR2 is SFDVKD in the germline V gene.

This sequence joins TRBV28 and TRBJ2-7; TRBD1 aligns across 8 bases. The V and J ends lost 4 bases and 3 bases, in that order; junction bases with no gene match: 8. Germline CDR1 is MDHEN and CDR2 is SYDVKM. The CDR3 extends over 15 amino acids. The CDR3 protein is CASSYQGQASYEQYF. Here the CDR3 DNA reads TGTGCCAGCAGTTACCAGGGACAGGCAAGCTACGAGCAGTACTTC.

The chain links TRBV29-1 to TRBJ1-4; perhaps TRBD1 as D (6 bases). CDR1 SQVTM and CDR2 ANQGSEA come from the germline V gene. The CDR3 runs to 13 residues. V lost 2 bases and J 7 bases, leaving 11 bases between the germline ends. CDR3: CSVEPGQSEKLFF. CDR3 in DNA: TGCAGCGTTGAACCGGGACAAAGTGAAAAACTGTTTTTT. Drawing the rest from reference TRBV29-1 and TRBJ1-4, the complete variable domain is SAVISQKPSRDICQRGTSLTIQCQVDSQVTMMFWYRQQPGQSLTLIATANQGSEATYESGFVIDKFPISRPNLTFSTLTVSNMSPEDSSIYLCSVEPGQSEKLFFGSGTQLSVL.

Only a few counts were recorded for this clone. The rearrangement joins TRBV5-1 to TRBJ1-4; no reliable D call. The CDR3 consists of 15 residues. From germline, CDR1 is SGHRS and CDR2 YFSETQ. Trimming took off 4 bases at V and 7 bases at J, with 17 bases between the two ends. CDR3 region: CASSLSILVGEKLFF. The CDR3 bases are TGCGCCAGCAGCCTATCAATCTTGGTCGGTGAAAAACTGTTTTTT. The full variable domain, in which reference TRBV5-1 and TRBJ1-4 provide the parts outside the CDR3, is KAGVTQTPRYLIKTRGQQVTLSCSPISGHRSVSWYQQTPGQGLQFLFEYFSETQRNKGNFPGRFSGRQFSNSRSEMNVSTLELGDSALYLCASSLSILVGEKLFFGSGTQLSVL.

This chain links TRBV27 with TRBJ2-7, with 12 bases matching TRBD2. This CDR3 is 17 amino acids long. Germline V gene lookup returns CDR1 MNHEY and CDR2 SMNVEV (reference sequence). With V trimmed by 2 bases and J by 2 bases, 7 bases remained unmatched. The CDR3 region is CASSLNQGLAGPYEQYF. In nucleotides, the CDR3 is TGTGCCAGCAGTTTAAACCAAGGACTAGCGGGACCCTACGAGCAGTACTTC.

This clone was seen more than once but under ten times. V usage is TRBV7-6 and J usage is TRBJ1-2; the D is unclear. The CDR3 is 13 amino acids. Germline V gives CDR1 SGHVS, CDR2 FNYEAQ. Trimming removed 5 bases at V and 6 bases at J, with 13 bases between. CDR3 DNA: TGTGCCAGCAGCCCATCCACGAGGGATGGCTACACCTTC. It translates to CASSPSTRDGYTF.

The chain carries TRBV5-5 and TRBJ2-7, with TRBD1 identical over 10 bases. Germline V CDR1 and CDR2: SGHKS, YYEKEE (reference sequence). The CDR3 runs to 14 residues. V trimming: 4 bases; J trimming: 4 bases; junction bases outside the gene matches: 5. CDR3 sequence reads: CASSGGQGKYEQYF. DNA for the CDR3: TGTGCCAGCAGCGGGGGACAGGGGAAATACGAGCAGTACTTC. The full variable domain, in which reference TRBV5-5 and TRBJ2-7 provide the parts outside the CDR3, is DAGVTQSPTHLIKTRGQQVTLRCSPISGHKSVSWYQQVLGQGPQFIFQYYEKEERGRGNFPDRFSARQFPNYSSELNVNALLLGDSALYLCASSGGQGKYEQYFGPGTRLTVT.

The chain links TRBV6-5 to TRBJ2-7; D is perhaps TRBD1 (6 bases). The CDR3 is made up of 15 amino acids. CDR1 MNHEY and CDR2 SVGAGI come from the germline V gene. Trimming removed 6 bases from V and 4 bases from J, with 19 bases in between. CDR3 residues: CASSPLQGVGYEQYF. DNA of the CDR3: TGTGCCAGCAGCCCACTACAGGGTGTCGGGTACGAGCAGTACTTC.

The chain couples TRBV6-5 to TRBJ2-7; TRBD1 agrees at 8 bases. CDR1 and CDR2 from the germline V gene are MNHEY and SVGAGI. This CDR3 is built from 13 residues. V lost 5 bases, J lost 2 bases, and 2 bases stayed unmatched. CDR3 nucleotides: TGTGCCAGCAGTACCAGGGGGCCCTACGAGCAGTACTTC. Translation gives CASSTRGPYEQYF.

The rearrangement joins TRBV11-3 to TRBJ1-3; D ambiguous. V lost 5 bases and J 1 base, leaving 12 bases between the germline ends. CDR3 length: 15 residues. Germline V gene sequence: CDR1 SGHNT, CDR2 YENEEA. The chain's CDR3 is CASSAGGRSGNTIYF. CDR3 coding DNA: TGTGCCAGCAGCGCGGGTGGTAGGTCTGGAAACACCATATATTTT.

The chain joins TRBV3-1 (or the pseudogene TRBV3-2) to TRBJ2-3; D gene unclear. The CDR3 runs 16 residues. Germline V gives CDR1 LGHDT, CDR2 YNNKEL (reference sequence). V lost 4 bases and J lost 0, with 14 bases in between. The CDR3 is CASSPERQPSTDTQYF. CDR3 DNA sequence: TGTGCCAGCAGCCCAGAAAGACAACCTAGCACAGATACGCAGTATTTT.